Following are 22 T cell receptor beta chains from one sample sequenced in a study of metastatic and nonmetastatic thyroid tumors. TCRdb re-clonotyped the PCR reads through MiXCR. The sample contains roughly 32,000 clones, 18% of which appear only once. No treatment of any kind had been given to any patient before thyroid surgery. The source material was blood. The receptors were sampled from a female donor with papillary thyroid cancer or a benign thyroid nodule (not recorded which). Some clones in this sample may be carry-over from other donors' samples.

This clone was seen ten or more times. This chain uses TRBV20-1 with TRBJ2-1; 7 bases are a match to TRBD1. Per germline, CDR1 DFQATT and CDR2 SNEGSKA (reference sequence). This CDR3 is 16 amino acids long. V lost 6 bases and J lost 5; bases outside the gene matches: 16. CDR3 sequence (DNA): TGCAGTGCAACCTTGGGGTTCGGGACAGTTAACAATGAGCAGTTCTTC. It encodes CSATLGFGTVNNEQFF.

With respect to this clone: Because the CDR3 is missing its conserved closing phenylalanine or tryptophan, this is likely a read error. The limits of the CDR3 on the DNA are not certain, so only TCRdb's listed CDR3 is given. CDR3 amino acids: CASRSHGGASGEVFL. The V and J genes are TRBV6-4 and TRBJ2-2; TRBD1, as called in the table, went unchecked against the DNA. The CDR3 sequence runs 15 residues, both termini included. CDR1 and CDR2 (germline): MRHNA, SNTAGT.

This clone was seen ten or more times. Given a much more abundant clone one base away, this may be a read error. The V gene is TRBV3-1, the J gene TRBJ2-1, with 10 bases matching TRBD1. Germline CDR1 is LGHDT and CDR2 is YNNKEL (reference sequence). CDR3 length: 16 amino acids. CDR3 nucleotide sequence: TGTGCCAGCAGCGAAGTTGCGGGACAGGGGTACAATGAGCAGCTCTTC. Residues: CASSEVAGQGYNEQLF.

This clone was counted at least ten times. The chain recombines TRBV6-1 with TRBJ1-4, with TRBD1 matching over 7 bases. The CDR3 is made up of 14 amino acids. With 9 bases clipped from V and 9 bases from J, the junction kept 13 bases outside the gene matches. Germline V gives CDR1 MNHNS, CDR2 SASEGT. The CDR3 nucleotides are TGTGCCAGTTCGAGGGGGCAGGGGGGGAAAAAACTGTTTTTT. It encodes CASSRGQGGKKLFF.

About this clone: Possible read error: a much larger clone is one base away. The chain is built from TRBV20-1 and TRBJ2-3, with 7 bases aligning to TRBD2. The CDR3 extends over 16 amino acids. In germline, CDR1 is DFQATT, CDR2 SNEGSKA (reference sequence). The ends lost 2 bases at V and 6 bases at J; junction bases unmatched: 14. DNA for the CDR3: TGCAGTGCTAGACCCCCGGTTAGCGGGTGGCCGGATACGCAGTATTTT. Amino acids: CSARPPVSGWPDTQYF.

Many counts were recorded for this clone. J is TRBJ1-2 and V is TRBV28; D unresolved. Germline loops: CDR1 MDHEN, CDR2 SYDVKM. This CDR3 has 15 residues. The V end was cut by 0 bases, the J end by 3 bases, with 11 bases between. CDR3 amino acids: CASSLWGSSDYGYTF. Written as DNA, the CDR3 is TGTGCCAGCAGTTTATGGGGCAGCTCTGACTATGGCTACACCTTC.

This clone was detected ten times or more. The gene calls are TRBV20-1 and TRBJ1-2, with TRBD1 matching 10 bases. The CDR3 has 13 amino acids. Losses at the gene ends were 6 bases for V and 7 bases for J; bases not matched to a gene: 8. From germline, CDR1 is DFQATT and CDR2 SNEGSKA (reference sequence). The CDR3 bases are TGCAGTGCCGGAGGACAGGGGGAAGGTGGCTACACCTTC. Protein: CSAGGQGEGGYTF.

This clone came up many times. The DNA of the CDR3 is TGTGCCAGCAGCTTACGGGACAGCAGGGGCTACACCTTC. Amino acid sequence: CASSLRDSRGYTF. The chain combines TRBV7-3 with TRBJ1-2; TRBD1 matches at 7 bases. Germline CDR1 reads SGHTA; CDR2 reads FQGTGA. Unmatched junction bases numbered 5, after V lost 2 bases and J lost 8 bases. CDR3 size: 13 residues.

This clone was found many times. The chain's CDR3 is CASRAGPSGNTIYF. DNA of the CDR3: TGTGCCAGCAGAGCAGGCCCGTCTGGAAACACCATATATTTT. This chain joins TRBV2 and TRBJ1-3; no clear D gene. The germline V gene has CDR1 SNHLY and CDR2 FYNNEI. CDR3 size: 14 residues. V was pared by 6 bases and J by 1 base, with 10 bases between.

This clone appeared many times. The genes are TRBV5-1 and TRBJ2-3, with a tentative D call TRBD1 (5 bases). The V gene lost 3 bases and the J gene lost 3 bases, with 11 bases spanning the gap. From germline, CDR1 is SGHRS and CDR2 YFSETQ. This CDR3 is built from 14 residues. Written as DNA, the CDR3 is TGCGCCAGCAGCTCCGCAAGGGGTACAGATACGCAGTATTTT. Translation: CASSSARGTDTQYF.

This clone was observed at least ten times. V usage is TRBV2 and J usage is TRBJ2-6; no reliable D call. This CDR3 contains 14 residues. CDR1 is SNHLY and CDR2 is FYNNEI in the germline V gene. Trimming pared 7 bases from V and 4 bases from J, leaving 11 bases between. The CDR3 region has the DNA TGTGCCAGCACCGACCTTGCCGGGGCCAACGTCCTGACTTTC. Its protein is CASTDLAGANVLTF.

This sequence joins TRBV2 and TRBJ2-5; weak D call: TRBD1 (5 bases). Germline loops: CDR1 SNHLY, CDR2 FYNNEI. The CDR3 sequence is 14 residues long. Trimming stripped 3 bases from V and 2 bases from J, with 10 bases between. The CDR3 nucleotides read TGTGCCAGCAGTGATCCCGGACATCAAGAGACCCAGTACTTC. Residues: CASSDPGHQETQYF.

This clone was seen only a few times. The rearrangement links TRBV28 to TRBJ2-7; the D is unclear. V shed 9 bases and J shed 5 bases, with 17 bases lying between them. This CDR3 comprises 13 residues. The germline CDR1 and CDR2 sequences are MDHEN and SYDVKM. The CDR3 DNA reads TGTGCCAGTGTCTCGCTTCCCCAGGACGAGCAGTACTTC. The encoded protein is CASVSLPQDEQYF.

This clone came up many times. The chain is built from TRBV7-9 and TRBJ1-1; D gene ambiguous. The CDR3 sequence is 14 residues long. V lost 1 base and J lost 5, with 11 bases in between. Germline V lookup: CDR1 SEHNR, CDR2 FQNEAQ (reference sequence). The CDR3 loop reads CASSLGTLDTEAFF. Written as DNA, the CDR3 is TGTGCCAGCAGCTTAGGGACGCTAGATACTGAAGCTTTCTTT.

This clone was found many times. The chain is built from TRBV6-1 and TRBJ1-2, with 7 bases fitting TRBD1. The germline V gene has CDR1 MNHNS and CDR2 SASEGT. V lost 5 bases and J lost 0; bases outside the gene matches: 3. The CDR3 is made up of 14 amino acids. DNA of the CDR3: TGTGCCAGCAGTCCCGGGACAGCTAACTATGGCTACACCTTC. It codes for CASSPGTANYGYTF.

The chain links TRBV5-4 to TRBJ2-3; TRBD2 agrees at 11 bases. V trimming: 5 bases; J trimming: 13 bases; junction bases outside the gene matches: 15. CDR3 length equals 15 residues. Germline V gene data show CDR1 as SGHNT and CDR2 as YYREEE (reference sequence). CDR3 nucleotides: TGTGCCAGCAGACGGGGGACGACTAGCGGGGCCCCTGAGTATTTT. It encodes CASRRGTTSGAPEYF. Variable domain in full (rest from reference TRBV5-4 and TRBJ2-3): ETGVTQSPTHLIKTRGQQVTLRCSSQSGHNTVSWYQQALGQGPQFIFQYYREEENGRGNFPPRFSGLQFPNYSSELNVNALELDDSALYLCASRRGTTSGAPEYFGPGTRLTVL.

This clone was detected ten times or more. This rearrangement joins TRBV20-1 to TRBJ2-7; 10 nucleotides match TRBD2. Germline CDR1 is DFQATT and CDR2 is SNEGSKA (reference sequence). V was pared by 2 bases and J by 3 bases, with 4 bases of the junction left unmatched. This CDR3 has 14 amino acids. The CDR3 loop reads CSARQREGLYEQYF. Written as DNA, the CDR3 is TGCAGTGCTAGACAGCGGGAGGGCCTCTACGAGCAGTACTTC.

The CDR3 DNA reads TGTGCCAGCAGCCCCCGACTAGCGGGAGTAACCTACGAGCAGTACTTC. Its translation: CASSPRLAGVTYEQYF. The chain employs TRBV7-8 and TRBJ2-7, with 12 bases fitting TRBD2. J lost 2 bases, V lost 5 bases, and 7 bases had no gene match. Germline loops: CDR1 SGHVS, CDR2 FQNEAQ. The CDR3 totals 16 residues.

The chain carries TRBV5-4 and TRBJ2-6; 11 bases are shared with TRBD1. The CDR3 is 19 amino acids. V dropped 1 base and J dropped 3; count of bases not matched to a gene: 9. Germline CDR1 and CDR2: SGHNT and YYREEE (reference sequence). The CDR3 protein is CASSLYGTGGFSGANVLTF. In DNA form, the CDR3 reads TGTGCCAGCAGCTTGTATGGGACAGGGGGATTTAGTGGGGCCAACGTCCTGACTTTC.

Ten or more counts support this clone. The chain couples TRBV6-1 to TRBJ2-3; perhaps TRBD1 as D (6 bases). Deletions cut 6 bases from V and 6 bases from J, with 16 bases between. CDR1 and CDR2 (germline): MNHNS, SASEGT. This CDR3 has 14 amino acids. For the CDR3, the DNA is TGTGCCAGCAGCCAGAACAGGGTTGTTGATACGCAGTATTTT. It is translated as CASSQNRVVDTQYF.

With regard to this clone: At one of its ends the junction is not consistent with the germline gene, which may arise from a read error. This CDR3 is CASRTPAGRGDTEALF. For the CDR3, the DNA is TGTGCCAGCAGGACCCCAGCGGGCAGGGGTGACACTGAAGCTCTCTTT. This chain links TRBV6-2 or TRBV6-3 with TRBJ1-1, with a weak D call TRBD1 (6 bases). Germline lookup yields CDR1 MNHEY and CDR2 SVGEGT. This CDR3 contains 16 residues.

This clone was recorded at least ten times. This chain joins TRBV28 and TRBJ1-2, with D tentatively TRBD1 (5 bases). This CDR3 is 16 amino acids long. Germline loops: CDR1 MDHEN, CDR2 SYDVKM. Trimming took 5 bases from V and 3 from J, leaving 19 bases between them. The CDR3 nucleotides read TGTGCCAGCAGTCCTCTGGGGGGAACCTGGGACTATGGCTACACCTTC. Amino acid sequence: CASSPLGGTWDYGYTF.